This T cell receptor beta chain was retrieved from a study of blood T cell repertoires in COVID-19. The assay was immunoSEQ multiplex PCR, and TCRdb's table has in-frame clones only and misses some. The sample has 250,000 to 300,000 clones; about 90% are singletons. Sequencing input: PBMCs or T cells enriched from blood (not recorded which). The clonotype was recovered from a human donor in a cohort exposed to, infected with or recovered from COVID-19 (not recorded which). The donor label of this sample is uncertain.

CDR3 sequence (DNA): TGTGCCAGCTCACCGAGGGGGAATTTAGGAACTGAAGCTTTCTTT. It translates to CASSPRGNLGTEAFF. The gene calls are TRBV18 and TRBJ1-1; D is possibly TRBD1 (6 bases). The germline V gene encodes CDR1 KGHSH and CDR2 LQKENI. V shed 3 bases and J shed 5 bases, with 16 bases lying between them. The CDR3 sequence is 15 residues long.